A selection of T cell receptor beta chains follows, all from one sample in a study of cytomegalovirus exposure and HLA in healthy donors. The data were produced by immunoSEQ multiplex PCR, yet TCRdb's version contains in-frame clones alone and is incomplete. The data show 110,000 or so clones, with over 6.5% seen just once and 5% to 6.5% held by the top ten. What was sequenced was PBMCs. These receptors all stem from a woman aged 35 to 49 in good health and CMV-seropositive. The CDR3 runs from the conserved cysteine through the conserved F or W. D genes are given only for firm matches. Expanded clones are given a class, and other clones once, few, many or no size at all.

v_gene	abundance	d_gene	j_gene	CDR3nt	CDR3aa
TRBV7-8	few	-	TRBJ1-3	TGTGCCAGCAGCTTGGGTCCACAGGGAGCTGGAAACACCATATATTTT	CASSLGPQGAGNTIYF
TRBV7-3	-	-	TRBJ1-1	TGTGCCAGCAGCTTAGGCAGCCCGGAGCGGACTGAAGCTTTCTTT	CASSLGSPERTEAFF
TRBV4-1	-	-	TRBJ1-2	TGCGCCAGCAGCCAAGATCGGGTCTCACCGTTGATGTTTGACTATGGCTACCCCTTC	CASSQDRVSPLMFDYGYPF
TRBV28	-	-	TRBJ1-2	TGTGCCAGCAGTTTGGGAGTAGGTGGCTACACCTTC	CASSLGVGGYTF
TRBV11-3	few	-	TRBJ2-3	TGTGCCAGCAGCTTTTCCGGGGTTGCAGATACGCAGTATTTT	CASSFSGVADTQYF
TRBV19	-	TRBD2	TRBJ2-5	TGTGCCAGTAGTGCCTCTAGCGGGGGGATACAAGAGACCCAGTACTTC	CASSASSGGIQETQYF
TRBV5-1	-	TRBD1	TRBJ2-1	TGCGCCAGCAGCGCGACAGGGGTATTAAGTGAGCAGTTCTTC	CASSATGVLSEQFF
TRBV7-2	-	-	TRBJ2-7	TGTGCCAGCAGCTTAAAAGCTGGCGAGCAGTACTTC	CASSLKAGEQYF
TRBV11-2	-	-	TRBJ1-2	TGTGCCAGCAGGCCCCTGCGGGGGGCCATCTATGGCTACACCTTC	CASRPLRGAIYGYTF
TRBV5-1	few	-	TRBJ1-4	TGCGCCAGCAGCTTGGGACAGCCAACTAATGAAAAACTGTTTTTT	CASSLGQPTNEKLFF
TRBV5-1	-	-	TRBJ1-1	TGCGCCAGCAGCTGGAGGGGGGGTGATACTGAAGCTTTCTTT	CASSWRGGDTEAFF
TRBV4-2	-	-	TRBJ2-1	TGTGCCAGCAGCCAAGTCAGAACAACTGAGCAGTTCTTC	CASSQVRTTEQFF
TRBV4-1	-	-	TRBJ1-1	TGCGCCAGCAGCCAAGTGTCAGGGCAGGGGCGAGCTTTCTTT	CASSQVSGQGRAFF
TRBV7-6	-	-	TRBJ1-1	TGTGCCAGCAATAGAGGGCTAGGGACTGAAGCTTTCTTT	CASNRGLGTEAFF
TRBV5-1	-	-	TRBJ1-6	TGCGCCAGCAGCTTGGATGGGAGCTCCTATAATTCACCCCTCCACTTT	CASSLDGSSYNSPLHF
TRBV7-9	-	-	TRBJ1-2	TGTGCCAGCAGCCCCCCACCCCCGACAGAGAACTATGGCTACACCTTC	CASSPPPPTENYGYTF
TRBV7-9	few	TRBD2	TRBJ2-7	TGTGCCAGCAGCTTAAATCCCCTAGCGGGAATGTTGATCTACGAGCAGTACTTC	CASSLNPLAGMLIYEQYF
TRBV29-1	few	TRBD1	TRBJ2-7	TGCAGCGTTACAGGGGGCCCGTACGAGCAGTACTTC	CSVTGGPYEQYF
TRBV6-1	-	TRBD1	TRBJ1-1	TGTGCCAGCATCGGGACAGGGTCGGTTACTGAAGCTTTCTTT	CASIGTGSVTEAFF
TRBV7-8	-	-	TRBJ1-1	TGTGCCAGCACCCTCCCCCCCTCGACAGGTCAGAACACTGAAGCTTTCTTT	CASTLPPSTGQNTEAFF
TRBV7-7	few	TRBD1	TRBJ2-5	TGTGCCAGCAGCTCGCTTAACGGACAGGGGCTGCAAGAGACCCAGTACTTC	CASSSLNGQGLQETQYF
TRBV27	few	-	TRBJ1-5	TGTGCCAGCAGTTTTCCAGGGATTGGGCAGCCCCAGCATTTT	CASSFPGIGQPQHF
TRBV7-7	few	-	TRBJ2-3	TGTGCCAGCAGCTTATCCCCACGAGGGAGCACAGATACGCAGTATTTT	CASSLSPRGSTDTQYF
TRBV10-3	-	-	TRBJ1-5	TGTGCCATCAGTGAGTCAGCCGTAAGCAATCAGCCCCAGCATTTT	CAISESAVSNQPQHF
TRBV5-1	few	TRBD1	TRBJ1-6	TGCGCCAGCAGCTTGGCGACAGGGGATAGGTCACCCCTCCACTTT	CASSLATGDRSPLHF
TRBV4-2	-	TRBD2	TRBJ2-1	TGTGCCAGCAGCCAAGACCCGGCTAGCGGGGGGCTTAGGTTCTACAATGAGCAGTTCTTC	CASSQDPASGGLRFYNEQFF
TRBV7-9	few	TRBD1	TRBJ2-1	TGTGCCAGCAGTTTCGGGACAGAAATTTACAATGAGCAGTTCTTC	CASSFGTEIYNEQFF